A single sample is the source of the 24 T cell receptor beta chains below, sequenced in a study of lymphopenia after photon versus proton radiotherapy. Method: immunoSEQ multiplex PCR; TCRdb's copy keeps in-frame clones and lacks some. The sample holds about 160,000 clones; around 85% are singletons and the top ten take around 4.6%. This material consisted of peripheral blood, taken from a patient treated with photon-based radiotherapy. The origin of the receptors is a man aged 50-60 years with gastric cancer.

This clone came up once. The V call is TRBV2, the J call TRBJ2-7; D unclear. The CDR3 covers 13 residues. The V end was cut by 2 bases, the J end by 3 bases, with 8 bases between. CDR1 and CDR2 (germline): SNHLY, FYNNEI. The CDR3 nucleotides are TGTGCCAGCAGTGAACAAGGGCTCTACGAGCAGTACTTC. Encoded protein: CASSEQGLYEQYF.

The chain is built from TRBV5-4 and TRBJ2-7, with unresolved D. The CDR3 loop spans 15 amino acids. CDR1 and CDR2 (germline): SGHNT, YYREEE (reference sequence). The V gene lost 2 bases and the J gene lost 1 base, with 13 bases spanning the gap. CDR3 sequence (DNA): TGTGCCAGCAGCTTAGCAGCCGACCCGTCCTACGAGCAGTACTTC. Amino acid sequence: CASSLAADPSYEQYF.

The CDR3 DNA follows: TGCGCCAGCAGCCAGACAGGGCTGAACACTGAAGCTTTCTTT. This gives the protein CASSQTGLNTEAFF. The chain couples TRBV5-1 to TRBJ1-1; 7 nucleotides agree with TRBD1. CDR1 and CDR2 (germline): SGHRS, YFSETQ. The CDR3 runs 14 residues. Unmatched junction bases numbered 3, after V lost 4 bases and J lost 0 bases.

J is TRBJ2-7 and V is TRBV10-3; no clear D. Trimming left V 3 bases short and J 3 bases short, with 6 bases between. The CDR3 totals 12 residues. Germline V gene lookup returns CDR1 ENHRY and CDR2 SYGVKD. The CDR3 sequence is CAISDAGYEQYF. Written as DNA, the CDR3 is TGTGCCATCAGTGACGCCGGCTACGAGCAGTACTTC.

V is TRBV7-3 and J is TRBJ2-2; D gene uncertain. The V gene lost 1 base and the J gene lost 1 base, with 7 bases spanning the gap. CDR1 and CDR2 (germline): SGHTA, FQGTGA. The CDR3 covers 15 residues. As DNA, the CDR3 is TGTGCCAGCAGCTTAAAAGGCGGGAACACCGGGGAGCTGTTTTTT. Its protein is CASSLKGGNTGELFF.

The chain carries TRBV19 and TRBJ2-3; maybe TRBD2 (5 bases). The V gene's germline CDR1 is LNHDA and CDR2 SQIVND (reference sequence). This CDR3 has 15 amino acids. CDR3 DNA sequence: TGTGCAACAACGGAAGTCCAACGGGGAGCAGATACGCAGTATTTT. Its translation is CATTEVQRGADTQYF.

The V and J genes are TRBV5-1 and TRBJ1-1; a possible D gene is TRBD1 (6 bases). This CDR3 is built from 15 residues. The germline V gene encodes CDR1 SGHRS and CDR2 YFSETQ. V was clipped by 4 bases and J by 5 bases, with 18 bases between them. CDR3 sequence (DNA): TGCGCCAGCAGCCCGGGACCTCTCAGGGGTACTGAAGCTTTCTTT. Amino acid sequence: CASSPGPLRGTEAFF.

CDR3 DNA: TGTGCCAGCAGCTCGGCAGGTCCCACTGGAAACACCATATATTTT. Translated, it gives CASSSAGPTGNTIYF. The chain carries TRBV7-2 and TRBJ1-3, with unresolved D. Germline V gene sequence: CDR1 SGHTA, CDR2 FQGNSA. The length of the CDR3 is 15 residues. V was pared by 4 bases and J by 2 bases, with 12 bases between.

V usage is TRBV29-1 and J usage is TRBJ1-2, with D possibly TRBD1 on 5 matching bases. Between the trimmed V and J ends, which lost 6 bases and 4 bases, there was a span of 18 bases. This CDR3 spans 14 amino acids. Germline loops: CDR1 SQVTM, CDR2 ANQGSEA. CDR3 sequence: CSVLGVRSSYGYTF. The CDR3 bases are TGCAGCGTCCTAGGGGTCAGGTCATCCTATGGCTACACCTTC.

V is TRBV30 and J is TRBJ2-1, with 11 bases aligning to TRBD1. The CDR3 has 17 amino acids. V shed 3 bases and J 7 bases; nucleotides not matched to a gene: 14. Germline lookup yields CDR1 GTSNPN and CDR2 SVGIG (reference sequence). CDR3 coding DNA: TGTGCCTGGAGACCCTCCCCGGGACAGGGGGTAAAAAATGAGCAGTTCTTC. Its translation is CAWRPSPGQGVKNEQFF.

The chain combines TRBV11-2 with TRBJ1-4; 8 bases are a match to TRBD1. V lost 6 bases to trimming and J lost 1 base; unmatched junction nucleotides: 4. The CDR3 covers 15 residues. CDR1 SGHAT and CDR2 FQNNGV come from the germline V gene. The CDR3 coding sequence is TGTGCCAGCAGTCCCACAGGGGGAACTAATGAAAAACTGTTTTTT. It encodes CASSPTGGTNEKLFF.

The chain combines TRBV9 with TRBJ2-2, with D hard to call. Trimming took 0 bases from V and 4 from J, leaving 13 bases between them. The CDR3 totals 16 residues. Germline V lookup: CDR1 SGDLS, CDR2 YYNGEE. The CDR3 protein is CASSVVSTRSTGELFF. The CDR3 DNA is TGTGCCAGCAGCGTAGTCTCTACAAGATCCACCGGGGAGCTGTTTTTT.

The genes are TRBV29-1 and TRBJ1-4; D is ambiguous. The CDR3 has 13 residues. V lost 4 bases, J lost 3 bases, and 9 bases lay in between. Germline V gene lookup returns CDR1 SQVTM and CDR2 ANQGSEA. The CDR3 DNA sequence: TGCAGCGTTGGTGGCTACCCTAATGAAAAACTGTTTTTT. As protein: CSVGGYPNEKLFF.

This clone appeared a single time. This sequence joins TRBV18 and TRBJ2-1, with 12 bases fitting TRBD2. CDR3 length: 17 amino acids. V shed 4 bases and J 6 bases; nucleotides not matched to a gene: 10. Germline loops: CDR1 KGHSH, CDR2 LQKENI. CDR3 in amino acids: CASSLNQLAGGINEQFF. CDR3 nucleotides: TGTGCCAGCTCACTTAACCAACTAGCGGGAGGAATCAATGAGCAGTTCTTC.

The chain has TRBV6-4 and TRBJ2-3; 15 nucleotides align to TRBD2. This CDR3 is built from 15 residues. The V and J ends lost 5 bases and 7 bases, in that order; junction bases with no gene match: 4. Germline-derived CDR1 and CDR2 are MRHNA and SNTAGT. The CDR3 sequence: CASSPGLAGGNTQYF. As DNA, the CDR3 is TGTGCCAGCAGTCCGGGACTAGCGGGAGGTAATACGCAGTATTTT.

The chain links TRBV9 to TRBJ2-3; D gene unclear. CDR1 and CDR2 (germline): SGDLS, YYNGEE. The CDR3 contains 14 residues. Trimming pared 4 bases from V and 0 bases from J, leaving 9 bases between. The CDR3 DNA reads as TGTGCCAGCAGCTTCCGTCTAAGCACAGATACGCAGTATTTT. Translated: CASSFRLSTDTQYF.

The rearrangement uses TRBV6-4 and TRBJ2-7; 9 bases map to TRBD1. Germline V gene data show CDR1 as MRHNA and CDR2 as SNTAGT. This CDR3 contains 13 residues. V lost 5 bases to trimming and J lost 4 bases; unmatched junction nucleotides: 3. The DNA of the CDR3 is TGTGCCAGCAGTCTTGACAGGGGGTACGAGCAGTACTTC. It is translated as CASSLDRGYEQYF.

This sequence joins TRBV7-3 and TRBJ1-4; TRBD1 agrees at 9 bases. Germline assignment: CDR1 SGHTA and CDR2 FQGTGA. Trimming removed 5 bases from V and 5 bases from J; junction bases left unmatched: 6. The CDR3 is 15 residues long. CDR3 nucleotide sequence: TGTGCCAGCAGCCTCGGGACAGGGAGGAATGAAAAACTGTTTTTT. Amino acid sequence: CASSLGTGRNEKLFF.

CDR3 loop: CASSGAGGASEAFF. Here the CDR3 DNA reads TGTGCCAGCAGTGGTGCAGGGGGCGCTTCTGAAGCTTTCTTT. The chain couples TRBV6-1 to TRBJ1-1; 8 positions agree with TRBD1. The V gene end was trimmed by 4 bases and the J gene end by 6 bases; junction bases not matched to a gene: 7. This CDR3 comprises 14 residues. The V gene's germline CDR1 is MNHNS and CDR2 SASEGT.

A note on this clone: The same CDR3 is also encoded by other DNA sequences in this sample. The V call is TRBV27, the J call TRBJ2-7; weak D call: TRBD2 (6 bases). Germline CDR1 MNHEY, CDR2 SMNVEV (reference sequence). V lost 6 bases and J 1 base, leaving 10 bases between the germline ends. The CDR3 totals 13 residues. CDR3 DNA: TGTGCCAGCAGCAGGGACTCTTCCTACGAGCAGTACTTC. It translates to CASSRDSSYEQYF.

The CDR3 loop reads CASSRDRASTDTQYF. CDR3 DNA sequence: TGTGCCAGCAGCCGGGACAGGGCTAGCACAGATACGCAGTATTTT. V usage is TRBV7-9 and J usage is TRBJ2-3, with 9 positions matching TRBD1. CDR1 and CDR2 (germline): SEHNR, FQNEAQ (reference sequence). V shed 5 bases and J 0 bases; nucleotides not matched to a gene: 3. The CDR3 has 15 amino acids.

The CDR3 sequence is CASSLTSPTQYF. DNA of the CDR3: TGCGCCAGCAGCTTGACATCTCCGACCCAGTACTTC. This chain links TRBV5-1 with TRBJ2-5; D gene uncertain. CDR1 and CDR2 from the germline V gene are SGHRS and YFSETQ. Trimming took off 1 base at V and 7 bases at J, with 8 bases between the two ends. This CDR3 comprises 12 residues.

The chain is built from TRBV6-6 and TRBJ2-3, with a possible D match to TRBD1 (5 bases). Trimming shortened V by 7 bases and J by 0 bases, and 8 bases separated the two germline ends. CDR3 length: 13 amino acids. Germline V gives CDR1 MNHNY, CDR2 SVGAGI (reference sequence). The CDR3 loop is CASKGYSTDTQYF. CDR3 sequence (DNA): TGTGCCAGCAAGGGGTACAGCACAGATACGCAGTATTTT.

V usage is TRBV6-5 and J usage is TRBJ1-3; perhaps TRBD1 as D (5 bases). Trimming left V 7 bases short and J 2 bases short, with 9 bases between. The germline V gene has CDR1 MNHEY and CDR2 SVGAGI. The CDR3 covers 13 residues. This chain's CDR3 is CASMRGPGNTIYF. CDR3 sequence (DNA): TGTGCCAGCATGAGGGGACCTGGAAACACCATATATTTT.